A single sample is the source of the 23 T cell receptor beta chains below, sequenced in a study of OX40 agonist ivuxolimab in advanced cancers. This table comes from immunoSEQ multiplex PCR, and its TCRdb copy is limited to in-frame clones, with some not included. The table has 30,000 to 45,000 clones, about 85% seen once. This specimen consisted of CD4+ or CD8+ T cells sorted from blood, obtained in a trial of the OX40 agonist ivuxolimab. The receptors derive from an adult with an advanced solid tumor such as melanoma, head and neck, liver or kidney cancer.

The chain combines TRBV5-1 with TRBJ1-3; D might be TRBD1 (5 bases). This CDR3 is 15 amino acids long. CDR1 SGHRS and CDR2 YFSETQ come from the germline V gene. V dropped 5 bases and J dropped 2 bases, with 14 bases sitting between them. The CDR3 loop is CASRSTGLAGNTIYF. As DNA, the CDR3 is TGCGCCAGCAGGTCGACGGGGCTGGCTGGAAACACCATATATTTT.

V is TRBV7-8 and J is TRBJ1-1, with D perhaps TRBD1 (6 bases). The CDR3 is 17 amino acids. Germline CDR1 and CDR2: SGHVS and FQNEAQ. V was pared by 1 base and J by 5 bases, with 20 bases between. For the CDR3, the DNA is TGTGCCAGCAGCTTAGGTCAGGGGAGGGTGAGGGGAACTGAAGCTTTCTTT. Protein sequence: CASSLGQGRVRGTEAFF. The entire variable domain, with the rest obtained from reference TRBV7-8 and TRBJ1-1, is as follows: GAGVSQSPRYKVAKRGQDVALRCDPISGHVSLFWYQQALGQGPEFLTYFQNEAQLDKSGLPSDRFFAERPEGSVSTLKIQRTQQEDSAVYLCASSLGQGRVRGTEAFFGQGTRLTVV.

The chain employs TRBV6-5 and TRBJ2-1; 7 bases fit TRBD1. This CDR3 is built from 15 residues. The germline V gene encodes CDR1 MNHEY and CDR2 SVGAGI. V lost 5 bases, J lost 0 bases, and 4 bases stayed unmatched. CDR3 coding DNA: TGTGCCAGCAGTCCCCAGGGGGTCTCCTACAATGAGCAGTTCTTC. It encodes CASSPQGVSYNEQFF.

The gene calls are TRBV6-5 and TRBJ2-2; D is perhaps TRBD2 (5 bases). The CDR3 is 12 amino acids. Germline-derived CDR1 and CDR2 are MNHEY and SVGAGI. Trimming took off 7 bases at V and 4 bases at J, with 7 bases between the two ends. The CDR3 is CASTRGTGELFF. The CDR3 region has the DNA TGTGCCAGCACCCGGGGCACCGGGGAGCTGTTTTTT.

V is TRBV30 and J is TRBJ1-5; D may be TRBD1 (6 bases). The CDR3 is 15 amino acids. The germline V gene has CDR1 GTSNPN and CDR2 SVGIG (reference sequence). V was shortened by 0 bases and J by 5 bases, with 14 bases between the two germline ends. The CDR3 loop is CAWSVEGTLYQPQHF. As DNA, the CDR3 is TGTGCCTGGAGTGTTGAGGGGACACTATATCAGCCCCAGCATTTT.

The chain uses TRBV19 and TRBJ1-5, with TRBD1 as a possible D gene (6 bases). This CDR3 contains 18 residues. The germline gives CDR1 LNHDA, CDR2 SQIVND (reference sequence). Trimming cost V 5 bases and J 1 base, with 21 bases left between them. The CDR3 DNA follows: TGTGCCAGTAGTTCCGGGACATTAGGTTTTGCGAGCAATCAGCCCCAGCATTTT. It translates to CASSSGTLGFASNQPQHF. Combining the CDR3 with reference TRBV19 and TRBJ1-5 gives the whole variable domain DGGITQSPKYLFRKEGQNVTLSCEQNLNHDAMYWYRQDPGQGLRLIYYSQIVNDFQKGDIAEGYSVSREKKESFPLTVTSAQKNPTAFYLCASSSGTLGFASNQPQHFGDGTRLSIL.

This chain connects TRBV5-1 to TRBJ2-5; no clear D gene. Germline V CDR1 and CDR2: SGHRS, YFSETQ. This CDR3 has 14 amino acids. Trimming removed 8 bases at V and 4 bases at J, with 18 bases between. The CDR3 sequence: CASSWETLGETQYF. CDR3 in DNA: TGCGCCAGTAGTTGGGAAACTCTCGGAGAGACCCAGTACTTC.

The chain couples TRBV5-1 to TRBJ2-5, with TRBD1 matching over 8 bases. The CDR3 has 18 residues. Germline V gene lookup returns CDR1 SGHRS and CDR2 YFSETQ. J was trimmed by 1 base and V by 4 bases; bases with no gene match: 15. Written as DNA, the CDR3 is TGCGCCAGCAGCCTACCCCGGGACAGGTCTGCCCTCCAAGAGACCCAGTACTTC. Translated, it gives CASSLPRDRSALQETQYF.

The rearrangement links TRBV9 to TRBJ2-1; D is possibly TRBD2 (6 bases). Germline loops: CDR1 SGDLS, CDR2 YYNGEE. The CDR3 is 16 residues long. Between the trimmed V and J ends, which lost 4 bases and 0 bases, there was a span of 14 bases. CDR3 amino acids: CASSRGAGLSYNEQFF. The CDR3 nucleotides read TGTGCCAGCAGCCGAGGGGCGGGGCTCTCCTACAATGAGCAGTTCTTC.

This chain joins TRBV7-2 and TRBJ2-3, with TRBD2 matching 7 bases. From germline, CDR1 is SGHTA and CDR2 FQGNSA. CDR3 length equals 16 residues. Trimming removed 5 bases from V and 1 base from J; junction bases left unmatched: 9. The CDR3 DNA is TGTGCCAGCAGCACCCTAGCGGCACTTGGCACAGATACGCAGTATTTT. Residues: CASSTLAALGTDTQYF.

V gene TRBV5-1 combines with J gene TRBJ1-5; D may be TRBD1 (5 bases). CDR1 is SGHRS, CDR2 YFSETQ, per germline. This CDR3 comprises 14 residues. The ends were cut back, 4 bases at V and 6 bases at J, with 14 bases in the middle. The CDR3 loop reads CASSPLGGGQPQHF. DNA for the CDR3: TGCGCCAGCAGCCCCCTGGGGGGGGGTCAGCCCCAGCATTTT.

This chain connects TRBV19 to TRBJ2-1; D may be TRBD2 (6 bases). Trimming removed 4 bases at V and 0 bases at J, with 13 bases between. CDR3 length: 16 residues. Germline CDR1 and CDR2: LNHDA and SQIVND (reference sequence). The CDR3 spells CASSTTRQSSYNEQFF. The CDR3 DNA is TGTGCCAGTAGTACGACTAGGCAGAGCTCCTACAATGAGCAGTTCTTC.

This clone was counted between two and nine times. The chain combines TRBV11-2 with TRBJ2-7, with 11 bases fitting TRBD2. The CDR3 runs to 14 residues. The ends lost 5 bases at V and 3 bases at J; junction bases unmatched: 3. CDR1 SGHAT and CDR2 FQNNGV come from the germline V gene. The CDR3 is CASSPTSGGYEQYF. Here the CDR3 DNA reads TGTGCCAGCAGCCCCACTAGCGGGGGCTACGAGCAGTACTTC.

The chain recombines TRBV27 with TRBJ1-1; 10 bases are shared with TRBD1. This CDR3 has 14 amino acids. Germline CDR1 MNHEY, CDR2 SMNVEV (reference sequence). Unmatched junction bases numbered 4, after V lost 4 bases and J lost 5 bases. The CDR3 sequence: CASSWTGGKTEAFF. The CDR3, as DNA: TGTGCCAGCAGTTGGACAGGGGGTAAGACTGAAGCTTTCTTT.

The gene calls are TRBV19 and TRBJ1-5, with 7 bases aligning to TRBD1. Per germline, CDR1 LNHDA and CDR2 SQIVND (reference sequence). The CDR3 loop spans 15 amino acids. J was trimmed by 2 bases and V by 3 bases; bases with no gene match: 4. CDR3 sequence reads: CASSIRQGRNQPQHF. CDR3 nucleotide sequence: TGTGCCAGTAGTATCCGACAGGGCCGCAATCAGCCCCAGCATTTT.

The rearrangement uses TRBV19 and TRBJ2-3; no reliable D call. V shed 6 bases and J shed 4 bases, with 17 bases lying between them. CDR1 and CDR2 from the germline V gene are LNHDA and SQIVND (reference sequence). The CDR3 runs 15 residues. CDR3 bases: TGTGCCAGTAGGCACGAGAGTCCAATCGCAGATACGCAGTATTTT. Translating gives CASRHESPIADTQYF.

The table lists this clone with a few counts. The chain joins TRBV7-9 to TRBJ2-7, with D possibly being TRBD1 (5 bases). V was shortened by 3 bases and J by 0 bases, with 15 bases between the two germline ends. CDR1 is SEHNR and CDR2 is FQNEAQ in the germline V gene (reference sequence). The CDR3 runs to 16 residues. The CDR3 region is CASSFPGSRGSYEQYF. Written as DNA, the CDR3 is TGTGCCAGCAGCTTCCCAGGGTCCCGTGGCTCCTACGAGCAGTACTTC.

V is TRBV10-3 and J is TRBJ2-2, with TRBD1 identical over 7 bases. The germline gives CDR1 ENHRY, CDR2 SYGVKD. This CDR3 is 15 amino acids long. Trimming took 6 bases from V and 3 from J; bases not matched to a gene: 7. CDR3: CAIRQAGTDTGELFF. The CDR3 DNA sequence: TGTGCCATCAGACAAGCCGGGACAGACACCGGGGAGCTGTTTTTT.

The V gene is TRBV6-4, the J gene TRBJ1-5, with D perhaps TRBD1 (6 bases). V was clipped by 6 bases and J by 1 base, with 13 bases between them. The CDR3 is made up of 15 amino acids. Per the germline V gene, CDR1 is MRHNA and CDR2 is SNTAGT. The CDR3 coding sequence is TGTGCCAGCAGCTCCGGGACACCGAGCAATCAGCCCCAGCATTTT. It is translated as CASSSGTPSNQPQHF.

As for this clone: This same CDR3 is encoded by further DNA sequences in the sample. The chain is built from TRBV7-2 and TRBJ2-7; D unresolved. CDR1 and CDR2 (germline): SGHTA, FQGNSA. The CDR3 contains 14 residues. Trimming stripped 1 base from V and 0 bases from J, with 7 bases between. This CDR3 is CASSLGLRSYEQYF. The CDR3 DNA is TGTGCCAGCAGCTTAGGGCTTCGCTCCTACGAGCAGTACTTC.

V is TRBV10-3 and J is TRBJ2-1; 9 bases are a match to TRBD2. Germline assignment: CDR1 ENHRY and CDR2 SYGVKD. V gave up 5 bases and J gave up 4 bases; unmatched junction bases: 6. The length of the CDR3 is 15 residues. Written as DNA, the CDR3 is TGTGCCATCAGTAAACCTAGCGGGAAGTACAATGAGCAGTTCTTC. It yields the protein CAISKPSGKYNEQFF.

V usage is TRBV4-2 and J usage is TRBJ2-7; 7 bases align to TRBD2. The germline V gene encodes CDR1 LGHNA and CDR2 YNFKEQ. This CDR3 has 18 residues. V was pared by 0 bases and J by 9 bases, with 20 bases of the junction left unmatched. The CDR3 DNA reads TGTGCCAGCAGCCAAGATCCCCTAATTAGCGGGCCATCCATGGTGCAGTACTTC. Translated: CASSQDPLISGPSMVQYF.

The rearrangement links TRBV19 to TRBJ2-5; 9 positions agree with TRBD1. Germline V gene data show CDR1 as LNHDA and CDR2 as SQIVND (reference sequence). Trimming cost V 5 bases and J 5 bases; bases outside gene matches: 9. The CDR3 is 15 amino acids. CDR3 loop: CASSLQGAQGETQYF. CDR3 in DNA: TGTGCCAGTAGTTTACAGGGGGCTCAGGGGGAGACCCAGTACTTC.